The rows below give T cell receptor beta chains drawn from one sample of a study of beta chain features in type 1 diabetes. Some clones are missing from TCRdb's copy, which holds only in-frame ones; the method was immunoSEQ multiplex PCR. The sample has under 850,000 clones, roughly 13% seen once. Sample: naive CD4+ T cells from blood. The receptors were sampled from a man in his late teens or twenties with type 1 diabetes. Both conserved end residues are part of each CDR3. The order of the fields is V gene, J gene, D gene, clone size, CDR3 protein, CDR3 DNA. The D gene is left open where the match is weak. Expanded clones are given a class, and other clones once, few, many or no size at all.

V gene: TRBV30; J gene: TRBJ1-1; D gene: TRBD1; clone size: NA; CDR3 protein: CAWRQGGVAFF; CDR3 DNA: TGTGCCTGGAGGCAGGGGGGGGTAGCTTTCTTT
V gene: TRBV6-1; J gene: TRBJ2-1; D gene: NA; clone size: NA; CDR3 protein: CASSVWTMNEQFF; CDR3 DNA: TGTGCCAGCAGTGTATGGACTATGAATGAGCAGTTCTTC
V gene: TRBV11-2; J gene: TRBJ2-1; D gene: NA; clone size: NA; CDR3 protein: CASSSLTGDYTQQFF; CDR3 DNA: TGTGCCAGCAGCTCCTTGACGGGAGATTACACACAGCAGTTCTTC
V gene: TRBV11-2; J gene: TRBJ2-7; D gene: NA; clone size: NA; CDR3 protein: CASSLGGSEYEQYF; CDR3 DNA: TGTGCCAGCAGCCTAGGGGGATCAGAGTACGAGCAGTACTTC
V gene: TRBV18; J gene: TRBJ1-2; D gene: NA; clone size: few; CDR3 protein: CASSPLTGGGYTF; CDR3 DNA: TGTGCCAGCTCACCACTCACAGGAGGGGGCTACACCTTC
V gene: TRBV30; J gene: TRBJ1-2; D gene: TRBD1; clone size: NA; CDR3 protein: CAWGTGVNYGYTF; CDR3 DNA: TGTGCCTGGGGGACAGGGGTTAACTATGGCTACACCTTC
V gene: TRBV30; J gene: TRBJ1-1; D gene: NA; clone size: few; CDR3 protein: CACHRVTEAFF; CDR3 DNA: TGTGCCTGTCACAGGGTGACTGAAGCTTTCTTT
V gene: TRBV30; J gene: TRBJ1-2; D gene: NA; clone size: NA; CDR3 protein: CAWMGQGTLVGGYTF; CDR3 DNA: TGTGCCTGGATGGGCCAAGGGACCTTAGTGGGTGGCTACACCTTC
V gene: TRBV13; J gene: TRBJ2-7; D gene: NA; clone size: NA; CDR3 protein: CASSPRLGPDEQYF; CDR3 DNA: TGTGCCAGCAGCCCCCGACTAGGACCCGACGAGCAGTACTTC
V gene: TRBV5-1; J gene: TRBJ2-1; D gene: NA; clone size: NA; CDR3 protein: CASSLLSGNEQFF; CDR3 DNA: TGCGCCAGCAGCTTGTTGTCGGGGAATGAGCAGTTCTTC
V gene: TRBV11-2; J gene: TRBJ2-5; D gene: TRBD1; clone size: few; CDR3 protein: CASSSIPGQSGETQYF; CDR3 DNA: TGTGCCAGCAGCTCTATCCCGGGACAGTCTGGGGAGACCCAGTACTTC
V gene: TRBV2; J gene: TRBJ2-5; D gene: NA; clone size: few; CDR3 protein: CASRPIQGAQETQYF; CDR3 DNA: TGTGCCAGCAGACCCATACAGGGAGCCCAAGAGACCCAGTACTTC
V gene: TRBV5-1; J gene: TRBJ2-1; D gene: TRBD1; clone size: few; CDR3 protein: CASSTGGFSYNEQFF; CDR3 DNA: TGCGCCAGCAGCACAGGGGGCTTCTCCTACAATGAGCAGTTCTTC
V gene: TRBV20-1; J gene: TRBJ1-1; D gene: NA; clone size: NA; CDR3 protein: CSAKGYTEAFF; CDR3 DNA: TGCAGTGCTAAGGGGTACACTGAAGCTTTCTTT
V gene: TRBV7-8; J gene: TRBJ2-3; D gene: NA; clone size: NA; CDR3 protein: CASSLLDTQYF; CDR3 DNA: TGTGCCAGCAGCCTATTGGATACGCAGTATTTT
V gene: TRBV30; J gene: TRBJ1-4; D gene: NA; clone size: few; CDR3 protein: CAWARGANEKLFF; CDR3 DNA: TGTGCCTGGGCTCGGGGGGCTAATGAAAAACTGTTTTTT
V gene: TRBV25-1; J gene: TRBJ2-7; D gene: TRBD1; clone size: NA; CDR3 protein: CASSELTGGSYEQYF; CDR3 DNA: TGTGCCAGCAGTGAACTTACAGGGGGTTCCTACGAGCAGTACTTC
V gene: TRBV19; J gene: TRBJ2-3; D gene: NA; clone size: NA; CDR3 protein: CASTQLGGTDTQYF; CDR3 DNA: TGTGCCAGTACCCAATTGGGCGGCACAGATACGCAGTATTTT
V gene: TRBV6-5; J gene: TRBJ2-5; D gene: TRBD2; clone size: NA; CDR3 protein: CASTHLAGGQETQYF; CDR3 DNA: TGTGCCAGCACCCACCTAGCGGGGGGACAAGAGACCCAGTACTTC
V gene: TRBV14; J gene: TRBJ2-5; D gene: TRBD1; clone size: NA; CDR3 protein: CASSQEQLGQLRETQYF; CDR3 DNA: TGTGCCAGCAGCCAAGAACAACTGGGACAGCTCAGGGAGACCCAGTACTTC
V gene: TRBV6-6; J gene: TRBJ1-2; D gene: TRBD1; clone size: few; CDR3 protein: CASSYPGQGIDYGYTF; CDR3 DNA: TGTGCCAGCAGTTACCCCGGACAGGGCATCGACTATGGCTACACCTTC
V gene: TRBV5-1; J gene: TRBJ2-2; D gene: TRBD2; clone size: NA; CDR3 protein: CASSLGLALDGELFF; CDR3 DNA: TGCGCCAGCAGCTTGGGACTAGCCCTAGACGGGGAGCTGTTTTTT
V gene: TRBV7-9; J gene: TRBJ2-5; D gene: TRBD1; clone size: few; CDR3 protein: CASSSTGGQETQYF; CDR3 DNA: TGTGCCAGCAGCTCCACAGGGGGACAAGAGACCCAGTACTTC
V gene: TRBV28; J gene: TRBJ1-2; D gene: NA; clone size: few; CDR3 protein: CATRALGDGYTF; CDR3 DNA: TGTGCCACCCGGGCCCTGGGGGATGGCTACACCTTC
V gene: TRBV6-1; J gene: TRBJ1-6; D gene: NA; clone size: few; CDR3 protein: CATTTGFESPLHF; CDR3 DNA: TGTGCCACCACCACAGGGTTTGAATCACCCCTCCACTTT
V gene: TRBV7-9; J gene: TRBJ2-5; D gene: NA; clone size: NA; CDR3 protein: CASSSPALGETQYF; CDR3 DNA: TGTGCCAGCAGCTCACCTGCCTTGGGAGAGACCCAGTACTTC
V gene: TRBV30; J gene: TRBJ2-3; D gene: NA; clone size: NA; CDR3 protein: CAWSRGARTDTQYF; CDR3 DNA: TGTGCCTGGTCTCGGGGGGCCCGCACAGATACGCAGTATTTT
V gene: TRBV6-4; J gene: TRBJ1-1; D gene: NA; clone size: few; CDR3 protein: CASSRQANTEAFF; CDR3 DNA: TGTGCCAGCAGTCGGCAGGCGAACACTGAAGCTTTCTTT
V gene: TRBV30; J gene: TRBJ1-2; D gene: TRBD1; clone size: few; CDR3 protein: CAWSASGGAYGYTF; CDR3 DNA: TGTGCCTGGAGCGCGTCAGGGGGCGCCTATGGCTACACCTTC
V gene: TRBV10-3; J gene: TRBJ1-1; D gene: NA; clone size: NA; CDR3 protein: CAISDGTSNTEAFF; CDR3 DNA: TGTGCCATCAGTGACGGGACCTCGAACACTGAAGCTTTCTTT
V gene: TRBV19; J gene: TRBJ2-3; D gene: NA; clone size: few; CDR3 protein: CASSTTTDTQYF; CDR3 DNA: TGTGCCAGTAGTACCACCACAGATACGCAGTATTTT
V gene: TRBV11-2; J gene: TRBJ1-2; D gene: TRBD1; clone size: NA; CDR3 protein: CASSLGQGDYYGYTF; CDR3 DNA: TGTGCCAGCAGCTTAGGACAGGGGGATTACTATGGCTACACCTTC
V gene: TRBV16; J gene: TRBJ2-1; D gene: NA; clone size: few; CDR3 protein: CASSPRILNEQFF; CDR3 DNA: TGTGCCAGCAGCCCTAGAATTCTCAATGAGCAGTTCTTC
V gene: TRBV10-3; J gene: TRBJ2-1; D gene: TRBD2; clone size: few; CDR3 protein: CAISESGGGYNEQFF; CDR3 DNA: TGTGCCATCAGTGAGTCTGGGGGGGGTTACAATGAGCAGTTCTTC
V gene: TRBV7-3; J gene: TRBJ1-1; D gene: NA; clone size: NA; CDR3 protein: CASSLMFGETEAFF; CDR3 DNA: TGTGCCAGCAGCTTAATGTTCGGAGAGACTGAAGCTTTCTTT
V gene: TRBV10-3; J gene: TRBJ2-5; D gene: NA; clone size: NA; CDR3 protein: CAISGSEGMETQYF; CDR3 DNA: TGTGCCATCAGTGGTTCTGAGGGGATGGAGACCCAGTACTTC
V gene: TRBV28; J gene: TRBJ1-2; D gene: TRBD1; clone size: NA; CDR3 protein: CATLGQGALRGGYTF; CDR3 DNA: TGTGCCACCCTCGGACAGGGGGCTCTAAGGGGAGGCTACACCTTC
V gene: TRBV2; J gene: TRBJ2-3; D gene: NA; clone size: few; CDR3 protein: CASTDGATDTQYF; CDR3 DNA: TGTGCCAGCACCGACGGTGCGACAGATACGCAGTATTTT
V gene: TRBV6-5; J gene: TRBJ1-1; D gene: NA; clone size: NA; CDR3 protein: CASGTQYNTEAFF; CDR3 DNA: TGTGCCAGCGGGACACAATATAACACTGAAGCTTTCTTT
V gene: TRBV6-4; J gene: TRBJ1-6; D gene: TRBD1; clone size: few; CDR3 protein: CASSTGEGTPLHF; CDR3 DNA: TGTGCCAGCAGTACAGGGGAAGGGACACCCCTCCACTTT
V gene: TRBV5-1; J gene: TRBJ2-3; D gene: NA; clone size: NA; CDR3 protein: CASSLSVGVTDTQYF; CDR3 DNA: TGCGCCAGCAGCTTATCTGTCGGGGTGACAGATACGCAGTATTTT
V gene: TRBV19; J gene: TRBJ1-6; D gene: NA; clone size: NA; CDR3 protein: CASSIGKGEISPLHF; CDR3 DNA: TGTGCCAGTAGTATAGGAAAGGGAGAAATTTCACCCCTCCACTTT
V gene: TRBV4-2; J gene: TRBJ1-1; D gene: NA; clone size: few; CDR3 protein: CASSQAEHIGAFF; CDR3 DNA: TGTGCCAGCAGCCAAGCGGAGCATATAGGAGCTTTCTTT
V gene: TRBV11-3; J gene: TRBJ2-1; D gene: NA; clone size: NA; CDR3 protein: CASSSERSYNEQFF; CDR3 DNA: TGTGCCAGCAGCTCCGAACGCTCCTACAATGAGCAGTTCTTC
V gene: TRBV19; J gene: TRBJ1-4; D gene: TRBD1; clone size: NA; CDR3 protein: CASSKDRKLFF; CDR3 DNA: TGTGCCAGTAGTAAGGACAGGAAACTGTTTTTT
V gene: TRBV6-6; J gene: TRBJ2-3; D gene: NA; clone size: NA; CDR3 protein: CASTIPISTDTQYF; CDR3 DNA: TGTGCCAGCACGATCCCTATTAGCACAGATACGCAGTATTTT
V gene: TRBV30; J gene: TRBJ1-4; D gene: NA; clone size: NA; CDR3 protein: CAWSGGGTNEKLFF; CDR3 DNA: TGTGCCTGGAGTGGAGGGGGAACTAATGAAAAACTGTTTTTT
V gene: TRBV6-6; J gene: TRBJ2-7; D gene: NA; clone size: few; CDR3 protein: CASSSGASSYEQYF; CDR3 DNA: TGTGCCAGCAGCTCGGGGGCCAGCTCCTACGAGCAGTACTTC
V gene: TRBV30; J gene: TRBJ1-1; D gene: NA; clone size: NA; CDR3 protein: CAWKYGPNTEAFF; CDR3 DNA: TGTGCCTGGAAATATGGTCCTAACACTGAAGCTTTCTTT
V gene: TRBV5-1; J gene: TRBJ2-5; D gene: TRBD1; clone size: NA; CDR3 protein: CASSKDRGSQETQYF; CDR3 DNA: TGCGCCAGCAGCAAAGACAGGGGTAGCCAAGAGACCCAGTACTTC
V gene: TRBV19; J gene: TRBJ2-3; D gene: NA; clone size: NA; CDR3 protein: CASSLDRFTDTQYF; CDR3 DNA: TGTGCCAGTAGCCTGGACAGATTCACAGATACGCAGTATTTT
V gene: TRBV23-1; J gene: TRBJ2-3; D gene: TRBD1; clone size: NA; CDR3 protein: CASSQLGVGQGRTDTQYF; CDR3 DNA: TGCGCCAGCAGTCAGCTTGGGGTGGGACAGGGTAGGACAGATACGCAGTATTTT
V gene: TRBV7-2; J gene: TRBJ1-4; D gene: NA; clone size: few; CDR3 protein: CASSQPWEGNEKLFF; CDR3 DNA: TGTGCCAGCAGCCAACCCTGGGAGGGGAATGAAAAACTGTTTTTT
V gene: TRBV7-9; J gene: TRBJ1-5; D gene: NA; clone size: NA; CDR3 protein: CASSPGSIGNQPQHF; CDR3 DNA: TGTGCCAGCAGCCCAGGATCAATCGGCAATCAGCCCCAGCATTTT
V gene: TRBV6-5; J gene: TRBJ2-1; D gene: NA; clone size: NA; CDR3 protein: CATPGESSYNEQFF; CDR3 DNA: TGTGCCACCCCCGGTGAATCCTCCTACAATGAGCAGTTCTTC
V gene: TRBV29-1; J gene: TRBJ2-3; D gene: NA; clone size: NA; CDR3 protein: CSGRPTGRTDTQYF; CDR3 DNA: TGCAGCGGTCGCCCGACAGGCCGCACAGATACGCAGTATTTT
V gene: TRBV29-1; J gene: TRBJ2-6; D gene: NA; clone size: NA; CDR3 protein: CSVPGLPGANVLTF; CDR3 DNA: TGCAGCGTCCCAGGGCTCCCTGGGGCCAACGTCCTGACTTTC